Presented here are 29 T cell receptor beta chains from one specimen sequenced in a study of T cells in Graves' hyperthyroidism and ophthalmopathy. Researchers amplified the TCR beta CDR3 regions from RNA transcripts. A first-round RT-PCR of the TCR CDR3 used the HTBI primer set. TCRdb recomputed calls from the multiplex PCR reads with MiXCR, one row per CDR3 protein. The sample has 560,000 or so distinct CDR3 sequences; 40% to 55% are singletons. Specimen: peripheral blood or thyroid tissue (not recorded which). These receptors came from a young woman with Graves' hyperthyroidism.

The CDR3 coding sequence is TGTGCCAGCAGCAAAGAGGGGTTTTATGGCTACACCTTC. Its protein product is CASSKEGFYGYTF. This sequence joins TRBV7-9 and TRBJ1-2, with a possible D match to TRBD1 (5 bases). The ends were cut back, 5 bases at V and 5 bases at J, with 12 bases in the middle. This CDR3 region has 13 residues. Germline V gene data show CDR1 as SEHNR and CDR2 as FQNEAQ (reference sequence).

This clonotype was counted at least ten times. CDR3 residues: CATSRDQGNTIYF. In DNA, the CDR3 is TGTGCCACCAGCAGAGATCAAGGAAACACCATATATTTT. The V call is TRBV15, the J call TRBJ1-3, with no clear D. The CDR3 is 13 amino acids. V was shortened by 0 bases and J by 4 bases, with 4 bases between the two germline ends. Looked up from germline, CDR1 is LNHNV and CDR2 is YYDKDF (reference sequence).

The V gene is TRBV10-3, the J gene TRBJ1-1; tentatively, D is TRBD1 (6 bases). The CDR3 has 11 amino acids. Germline CDR1 and CDR2: ENHRY and SYGVKD. This chain's CDR3 is CAREGGTEAFF. For the CDR3, the DNA is TGTGCTAGAGAAGGGGGCACTGAAGCTTTCTTT.

This clonotype showed up just a few times. V usage is TRBV19 and J usage is TRBJ2-2, with a possible D match to TRBD2 (6 bases). Germline CDR1 and CDR2: LNHDA and SQIVND (reference sequence). V lost 6 bases and J lost 7, with 18 bases in between. The CDR3 loop spans 15 amino acids. The CDR3 spells CASRPVLGRSGELFF. Written as DNA, the CDR3 is TGTGCCAGTAGACCCGTCCTTGGGAGGAGCGGGGAGCTGTTTTTT.

The rearrangement joins TRBV9 to TRBJ1-4; 9 nucleotides match TRBD1. There are 17 residues in the CDR3. The V gene's germline CDR1 is SGDLS and CDR2 YYNGEE. Trimming at V came to 4 bases and at J to 8 bases, leaving 15 bases not matched to a gene. The CDR3 here is CASSPPPGQGRNEKLFF. In DNA form, the CDR3 reads TGTGCCAGCAGCCCTCCCCCGGGACAGGGTAGGAACGAAAAACTGTTTTTT.

This clonotype has at least ten counts. This chain joins TRBV2 and TRBJ1-6; TRBD1 agrees at 10 bases. CDR3 size: 15 residues. The germline gives CDR1 SNHLY, CDR2 FYNNEI. With V trimmed by 6 bases and J by 7 bases, 6 bases remained unmatched. CDR3 in DNA: TGTGCCAGCAGCGTACCGGGACAGGGGAATTCACCCCTCCACTTT. This translates into CASSVPGQGNSPLHF.

This clonotype came up many times. The V call is TRBV7-9, the J call TRBJ1-3; unclear D gene. The V end lost 5 bases, the J end lost 4 bases, and 9 bases lay between the germline ends. The CDR3 is 13 amino acids. The V gene's germline CDR1 is SEHNR and CDR2 FQNEAQ (reference sequence). DNA of the CDR3: TGTGCCAGCAGCCGGGAGCCGGGAAACACCATATATTTT. This gives the protein CASSREPGNTIYF.

CDR3 amino acids: CSAREDRVGVQYF. CDR3 in DNA: TGCAGTGCTAGAGAGGACAGGGTAGGGGTGCAGTACTTC. The rearrangement uses TRBV20-1 and TRBJ2-7; TRBD1 matches 8 bases. Germline CDR1 DFQATT, CDR2 SNEGSKA (reference sequence). The trim removed 0 bases at V and 9 bases at J, leaving 7 bases unmatched. The CDR3 is made up of 13 amino acids.

Note on this clonotype: A much larger clone differs by one base, so this may be a read error. CDR3 loop: CSVRLSSTNTGELFF. The CDR3 DNA reads as TGCAGCGTTCGACTAAGTAGCACGAACACCGGGGAGCTGTTTTTT. The chain has TRBV29-1 and TRBJ2-2; tentatively, D is TRBD2 (5 bases). The CDR3 has 15 residues. The germline V gene has CDR1 SQVTM and CDR2 ANQGSEA. Deletions cut 5 bases from V and 0 bases from J, with 13 bases between.

The table lists this clonotype with a few counts. The CDR3, as DNA: TGTGCCAGTAGTACTCCAGATGAAAAACTGTTTTTT. This sequence encodes CASSTPDEKLFF. This chain joins TRBV19 and TRBJ1-4; D is unresolved. Deletions cut 4 bases from V and 6 bases from J, with 6 bases between. The CDR3 loop spans 12 amino acids. The germline V gene has CDR1 LNHDA and CDR2 SQIVND (reference sequence).

V and J are TRBV12-3 or TRBV12-4 and TRBJ1-1; a weak D match, TRBD1 (6 bases). V lost 1 base, J lost 2 bases, and 11 bases lay in between. The CDR3 runs 15 residues. The CDR3 reads CASSLDTGLNTEAFF. The CDR3 nucleotides read TGTGCCAGCAGTTTAGATACAGGGCTAAACACTGAAGCTTTCTTT.

There are a few counts of this clonotype. This clone may be a read error of a much larger clone one base away. This chain links TRBV19 with TRBJ1-1; D not resolved. The V gene's germline CDR1 is LNHDA and CDR2 SQIVND (reference sequence). This CDR3 has 11 residues. V lost 7 bases and J lost 1, with 4 bases in between. CDR3 residues: CASKSNTEAFF. The CDR3 nucleotides are TGTGCCAGTAAGTCGAACACTGAAGCTTTCTTT.

V and J are TRBV7-7 and TRBJ2-7; no definite D call. Germline loops: CDR1 SSHAT, CDR2 FNYEAQ (reference sequence). The V gene lost 0 bases and the J gene lost 4 bases, with 7 bases spanning the gap. CDR3 length equals 13 residues. CDR3: CASSLAPAYEQYF. The CDR3 DNA is TGTGCCAGCAGCTTAGCTCCTGCGTACGAGCAGTACTTC.

Ten or more counts support this clonotype. The chain joins TRBV29-1 to TRBJ2-7, with 11 bases fitting TRBD2. The junction had 6 bases not matched to a gene; V was cut back by 5 bases and J by 6 bases. The CDR3 is 13 residues long. CDR1 and CDR2 from the germline V gene are SQVTM and ANQGSEA. The CDR3 DNA reads as TGCAGCGTTAGTAGCGGGAGGGCTCGCGAGCAGTACTTC. Protein sequence: CSVSSGRAREQYF.

The V and J genes are TRBV7-9 and TRBJ2-5; no clear D. This CDR3 is 11 amino acids long. The germline gives CDR1 SEHNR, CDR2 FQNEAQ (reference sequence). V lost 5 bases to trimming and J lost 10 bases, with 11 bases between them. The CDR3 is CASSGVTGQYF. CDR3 in DNA: TGTGCCAGCAGCGGGGTGACGGGCCAGTACTTC. The variable domain in full, completed from reference TRBV7-9 and TRBJ2-5, reads DTGVSQNPRHKITKRGQNVTFRCDPISEHNRLYWYRQTLGQGPEFLTYFQNEAQLEKSRLLSDRFSAERPKGSFSTLEIQRTEQGDSAMYLCASSGVTGQYFGPGTRLLVL.

This chain connects TRBV15 to TRBJ2-2; tentatively, D is TRBD1 (5 bases). CDR3 length: 14 amino acids. CDR1 and CDR2 (germline): LNHNV, YYDKDF (reference sequence). V was trimmed by 7 bases and J by 8 bases, leaving 17 bases between them. The CDR3 coding sequence is TGTGCCACCACCAGGGCCCCGTCCGAAGGGGAGCTGTTTTTT. This sequence encodes CATTRAPSEGELFF. The full variable domain, its missing parts supplied by reference TRBV15 and TRBJ2-2, is DAMVIQNPRYQVTQFGKPVTLSCSQTLNHNVMYWYQQKSSQAPKLLFHYYDKDFNNEADTPDNFQSRRPNTSFCFLDIRSPGLGDTAMYLCATTRAPSEGELFFGEGSRLTVL.

This clonotype was counted between two and nine times. The chain couples TRBV10-3 to TRBJ2-5, with TRBD2 matching 8 bases. The CDR3 extends over 15 amino acids. The germline V gene has CDR1 ENHRY and CDR2 SYGVKD. The V and J ends lost 4 bases and 0 bases, in that order; junction bases with no gene match: 4. The CDR3 DNA reads as TGTGCCATCAGTGTTAGCGGGGATTACCAAGAGACCCAGTACTTC. Translation: CAISVSGDYQETQYF.

There are many counts of this clonotype. The genes are TRBV7-9 and TRBJ1-4; the D gene is possibly TRBD1 (6 bases). The V gene's germline CDR1 is SEHNR and CDR2 FQNEAQ (reference sequence). CDR3 length: 12 amino acids. V was clipped by 1 base and J by 10 bases, with 7 bases between them. This chain's CDR3 is CASSLGGAKLFF. The CDR3, as DNA: TGTGCCAGCAGCTTAGGGGGGGCAAAACTGTTTTTT.

This rearrangement joins TRBV24-1 to TRBJ2-2; no clear D. CDR3 length equals 10 residues. Trimming took off 5 bases at V and 8 bases at J, with 2 bases between the two ends. CDR1 and CDR2 (germline): KGHDR, SFDVKD. The CDR3 is CATSGGELFF. The CDR3 region has the DNA TGTGCCACCAGTGGAGGGGAGCTGTTTTTT.

This clonotype was counted a single time. The rearrangement joins TRBV25-1 to TRBJ1-1; D perhaps matches TRBD1 (5 bases). CDR1 and CDR2 from the germline V gene are MGHDK and SYGVNS. Trimming pared 7 bases from V and 0 bases from J, leaving 12 bases between. The CDR3 extends over 14 amino acids. CDR3 sequence reads: CASTDGQVNTEAFF. The DNA for the CDR3 is TGTGCCAGCACGGACGGACAAGTGAACACTGAAGCTTTCTTT.

The J gene is TRBJ1-1, the V gene TRBV19; tentative D call: TRBD1 (5 bases). V gave up 6 bases and J gave up 2 bases, with 22 bases separating them. Per germline, CDR1 LNHDA and CDR2 SQIVND (reference sequence). The CDR3 is 17 residues long. In DNA form, the CDR3 reads TGTGCCAGTAGCCCCCTCTCCCGGGGCCGAGGAAACACTGAAGCTTTCTTT. Residues: CASSPLSRGRGNTEAFF.

At least ten counts were recorded for this clonotype. This sequence joins TRBV2 and TRBJ1-6; the D gene is possibly TRBD1 (5 bases). Trimming took off 7 bases at V and 10 bases at J, with 20 bases between the two ends. CDR1 is SNHLY, CDR2 FYNNEI, per germline. This CDR3 has 15 amino acids. Here the CDR3 DNA reads TGTGCCAGCAAAGTTGTGACAGATCGTCCCTCACCCCTCCACTTT. Amino acids: CASKVVTDRPSPLHF.

In its sample, this clonotype was seen a few times. The chain carries TRBV7-2 and TRBJ1-1; tentatively, D is TRBD1 (5 bases). This CDR3 is 15 amino acids long. V was clipped by 2 bases and J by 0 bases, with 10 bases between them. Germline V gene lookup returns CDR1 SGHTA and CDR2 FQGNSA. In DNA form, the CDR3 reads TGTGCCAGCAGCTTATCTTGGGACCTGAACACTGAAGCTTTCTTT. It specifies CASSLSWDLNTEAFF.

In this sample, this clonotype turned up many times. This sequence joins TRBV2 and TRBJ2-2; possible D gene TRBD1, 5 bases. This CDR3 contains 13 residues. Trimming left V 5 bases short and J 3 bases short, with 7 bases between. Germline values: CDR1 SNHLY, CDR2 FYNNEI. The CDR3 coding sequence is TGTGCCAGCAGTTTGACAGACACCGGGGAGCTGTTTTTT. This encodes CASSLTDTGELFF. Supplemented by reference TRBV2 and TRBJ2-2, the full variable domain reads EPEVTQTPSHQVTQMGQEVILRCVPISNHLYFYWYRQILGQKVEFLVSFYNNEISEKSEIFDDQFSVERPDGSNFTLKIRSTKLEDSAMYFCASSLTDTGELFFGEGSRLTVL.

The table lists this clonotype with many counts. The chain recombines TRBV7-2 with TRBJ1-1; perhaps TRBD1 as D (5 bases). Germline V gives CDR1 SGHTA, CDR2 FQGNSA. V shed 6 bases and J shed 1 base, with 9 bases lying between them. The CDR3 sequence is 13 residues long. In DNA form, the CDR3 reads TGTGCCAGCAGGGAGACAGAGAACACTGAAGCTTTCTTT. It translates to CASRETENTEAFF.

In DNA form, the CDR3 reads TGTGCCAGCACCCCATCCCCAAGGATCGGGGAGCTGTTTTTT. Translation: CASTPSPRIGELFF. The chain recombines TRBV11-2 with TRBJ2-2, with D uncertain. CDR3 length: 14 residues. V gave up 7 bases and J gave up 7 bases, with 16 bases separating them. Germline V gene lookup returns CDR1 SGHAT and CDR2 FQNNGV.

This clonotype was detected many times. V usage is TRBV15 and J usage is TRBJ2-7; 7 bases map to TRBD1. CDR1 is LNHNV and CDR2 is YYDKDF in the germline V gene (reference sequence). CDR3 length: 15 residues. V was pared by 5 bases and J by 1 base, with 8 bases of the junction left unmatched. The CDR3 protein is CATSGGPGQSYEQYF. In nucleotides, the CDR3 is TGTGCCACCAGCGGCGGGCCGGGACAGTCCTACGAGCAGTACTTC.

J is TRBJ1-5 and V is TRBV15; D gene unclear. Germline CDR1 reads LNHNV; CDR2 reads YYDKDF (reference sequence). The CDR3 extends over 13 amino acids. Trimming shortened V by 0 bases and J by 10 bases, and 10 bases separated the two germline ends. The CDR3 is CATSRDRVTPQHF. The CDR3, as DNA: TGTGCCACCAGCAGAGATCGGGTCACTCCCCAGCATTTT.

The chain is built from TRBV9 and TRBJ2-2; 7 bases align to TRBD2. The V and J ends lost 4 bases and 3 bases, in that order; junction bases with no gene match: 9. There are 16 residues in the CDR3. CDR1 is SGDLS and CDR2 is YYNGEE in the germline V gene. DNA of the CDR3: TGTGCCAGCAGCCCCACCCCTAGCGGCTACACCGGGGAGCTGTTTTTT. Its translation is CASSPTPSGYTGELFF.